Following are 5 T cell receptor beta chains from one sample sequenced in a study of blood T cell repertoires in COVID-19. Method: immunoSEQ multiplex PCR; TCRdb's copy keeps in-frame clones and lacks some. The sample has fewer than 400,000 clones; around 90% are singletons. Sequencing was carried out using PBMCs or T cells enriched from blood (not recorded which). The receptors here all came from a young man who had recovered from COVID-19.

The chain has TRBV7-3 and TRBJ2-5; 11 bases map to TRBD2. Germline CDR1 reads SGHTA; CDR2 reads FQGTGA. J was trimmed by 7 bases and V by 2 bases; bases with no gene match: 9. The length of the CDR3 is 16 residues. The CDR3 DNA follows: TGTGCCAGCAGCTTAGCGGCTAGCGGGGGGTATAGGACCCAGTACTTC. Amino acids: CASSLAASGGYRTQYF.

This clone was detected a few times. V gene TRBV5-4 combines with J gene TRBJ2-7, with D tentatively TRBD1 (6 bases). Germline loops: CDR1 SGHNT, CDR2 YYREEE (reference sequence). The CDR3 has 14 residues. V was trimmed by 2 bases and J by 3 bases, leaving 12 bases between them. The CDR3 loop is CASSFWDTHYEQYF. CDR3 bases: TGTGCCAGCAGCTTTTGGGACACACACTACGAGCAGTACTTC.

The chain employs TRBV28 and TRBJ1-1, with a weak D call TRBD1 (6 bases). Germline assignment: CDR1 MDHEN and CDR2 SYDVKM. Trimming shortened V by 3 bases and J by 4 bases, and 18 bases separated the two germline ends. The CDR3 runs 16 residues. CDR3: CASSLSFGGLSTEAFF. The CDR3 nucleotides are TGTGCCAGCAGTTTGAGTTTTGGGGGCCTGAGCACTGAAGCTTTCTTT.

V usage is TRBV15 and J usage is TRBJ2-7; possibly TRBD2 for D (5 bases). With 0 bases removed from V and 2 bases from J, the gap between germline ends came to 11 bases. The CDR3 totals 15 residues. Germline loops: CDR1 LNHNV, CDR2 YYDKDF (reference sequence). This chain's CDR3 is CATSREGGSAYEQYF. In DNA form, the CDR3 reads TGTGCCACCAGCAGAGAAGGCGGGTCCGCCTACGAGCAGTACTTC.

The chain links TRBV4-2 to TRBJ1-6; D is unclear. CDR1 is LGHNA, CDR2 YNFKEQ, per germline. This CDR3 contains 15 residues. V lost 2 bases and J lost 8, with 13 bases in between. The CDR3 region is CASSQRGNPDSPLHF. In nucleotides, the CDR3 is TGTGCCAGCAGCCAAAGAGGGAATCCAGATTCACCCCTCCACTTT.